This TCR beta chain stems from a study of T cell responses to AZD1222 COVID-19 vaccine. Study results and limitations: It was only after the peak T cell response that any repertoires were sampled. Spike-specific TCR breadth and depth were elevated following two AZD1222 doses. With dominance at 160-218 and 743-854, vaccine-associated CD4 TCRs spanned spike. The study identified only five to seven AZD1222 recipients as seropositive at baseline.

Germline assignment: CDR1 SEHNR and CDR2 FQNEAQ (reference sequence). The CDR3 extends over 14 amino acids. Trimming pared 2 bases from V and 0 bases from J, leaving 7 bases between. Assay: immunoSEQ multiplex PCR; the TCRdb copy retains only in-frame clones and omits some. This table has around 140,000 clones, 80% to 90% appearing once. This clone showed up just once. Its antigen is currently unknown. The source is an adult in good health. The chain couples TRBV7-9 to TRBJ1-1, with D unresolved. The starting material was peripheral blood, obtained on day 0 of AZD1222 vaccination. Written as DNA, the CDR3 is TGTGCCAGCAGCTTACCTAACATGAACACTGAAGCTTTCTTT. This codes for CASSLPNMNTEAFF.